This T cell receptor (beta chain) was recorded in a study of blood T cell repertoires in COVID-19. The J segment lost 5 bases and the V segment lost 7 bases, leaving 8 bases of the junction unmatched. CDR3 length: 15 amino acids. The germline V gene encodes CDR1 MNHEY and CDR2 SVGAGI. Assay: immunoSEQ multiplex PCR; the TCRdb copy retains only in-frame clones and omits some. The sample holds hundreds of thousands of clones, around 87% seen once. The V call is TRBV6-5, the J call TRBJ2-1; 10 nucleotides match TRBD2. The sample comprised PBMCs or T cells enriched from blood (not recorded which). The origin of this receptor is a man aged 18 to 30 who had recovered from COVID-19. The DNA of the CDR3 is TGTGCCAGCACCTCAAGCGGGGGGGCCAACAATGAGCAGTTCTTC. Translation: CASTSSGGANNEQFF.